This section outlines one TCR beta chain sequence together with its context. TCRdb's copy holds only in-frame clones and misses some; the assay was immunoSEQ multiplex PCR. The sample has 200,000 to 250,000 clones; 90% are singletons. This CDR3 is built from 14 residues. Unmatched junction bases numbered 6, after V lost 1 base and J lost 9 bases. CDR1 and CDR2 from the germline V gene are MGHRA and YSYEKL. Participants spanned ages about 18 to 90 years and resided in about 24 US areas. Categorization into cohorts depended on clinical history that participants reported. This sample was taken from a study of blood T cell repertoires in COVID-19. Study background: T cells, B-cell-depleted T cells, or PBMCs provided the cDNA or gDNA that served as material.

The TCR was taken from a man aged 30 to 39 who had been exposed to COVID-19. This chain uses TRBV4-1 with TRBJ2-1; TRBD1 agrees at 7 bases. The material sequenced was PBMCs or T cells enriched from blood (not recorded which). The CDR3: CASSQAGGRGEQFF. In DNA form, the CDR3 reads TGCGCCAGCAGCCAAGCAGGGGGAAGGGGTGAGCAGTTCTTC.